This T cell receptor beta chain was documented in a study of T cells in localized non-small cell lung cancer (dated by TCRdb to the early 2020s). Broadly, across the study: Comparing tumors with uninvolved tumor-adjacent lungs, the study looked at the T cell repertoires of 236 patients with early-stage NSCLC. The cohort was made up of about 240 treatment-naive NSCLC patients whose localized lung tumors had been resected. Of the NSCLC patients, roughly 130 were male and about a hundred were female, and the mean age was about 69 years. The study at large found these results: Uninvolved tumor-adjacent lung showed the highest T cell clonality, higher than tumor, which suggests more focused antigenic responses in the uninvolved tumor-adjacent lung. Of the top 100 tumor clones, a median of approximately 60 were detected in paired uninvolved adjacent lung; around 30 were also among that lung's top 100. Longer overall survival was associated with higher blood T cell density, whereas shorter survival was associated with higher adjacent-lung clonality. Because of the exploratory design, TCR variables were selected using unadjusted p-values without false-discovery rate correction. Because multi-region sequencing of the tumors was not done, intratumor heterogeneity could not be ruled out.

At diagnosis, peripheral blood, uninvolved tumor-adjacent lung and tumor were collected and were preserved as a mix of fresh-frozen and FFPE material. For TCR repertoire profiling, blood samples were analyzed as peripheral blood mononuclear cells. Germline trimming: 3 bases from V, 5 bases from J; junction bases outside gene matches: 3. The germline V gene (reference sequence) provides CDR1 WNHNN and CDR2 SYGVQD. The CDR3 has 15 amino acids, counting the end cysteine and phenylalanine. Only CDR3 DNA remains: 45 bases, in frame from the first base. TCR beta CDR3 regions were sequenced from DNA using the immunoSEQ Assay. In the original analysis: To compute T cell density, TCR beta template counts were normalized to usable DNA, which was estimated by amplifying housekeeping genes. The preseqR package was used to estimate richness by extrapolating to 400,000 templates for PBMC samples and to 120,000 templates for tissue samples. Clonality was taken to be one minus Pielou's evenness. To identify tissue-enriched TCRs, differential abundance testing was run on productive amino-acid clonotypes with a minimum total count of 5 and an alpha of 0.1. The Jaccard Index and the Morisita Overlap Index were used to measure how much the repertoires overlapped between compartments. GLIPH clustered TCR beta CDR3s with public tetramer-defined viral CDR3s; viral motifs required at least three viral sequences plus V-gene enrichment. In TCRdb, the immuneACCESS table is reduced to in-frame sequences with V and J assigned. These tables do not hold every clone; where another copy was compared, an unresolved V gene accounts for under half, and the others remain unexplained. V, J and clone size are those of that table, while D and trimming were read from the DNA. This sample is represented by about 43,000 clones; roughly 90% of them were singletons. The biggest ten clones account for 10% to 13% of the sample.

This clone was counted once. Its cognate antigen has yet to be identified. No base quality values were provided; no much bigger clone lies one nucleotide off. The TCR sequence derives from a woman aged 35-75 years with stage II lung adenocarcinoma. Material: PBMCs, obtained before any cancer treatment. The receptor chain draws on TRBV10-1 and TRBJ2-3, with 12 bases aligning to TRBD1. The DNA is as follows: TGCGCCAGCAGTGAAGGGACAGGGGGCAGAGATACGCAGTATTTT. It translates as CASSEGTGGRDTQYF.